This TCR beta chain comes out of a study of metastatic and nonmetastatic thyroid tumors. This clone occurred many times. Source study methods: Construction of a distant-metastasis classifier for papillary thyroid cancer relied on CDR3 differences across clinicopathological groups. TCRdb re-called the PCR reads with MiXCR. TCRdb's processing, not the study's, gives the V and J calls here. This sample yields tens of thousands of clones, of which about an eighth are seen a single time; approximately 11% belongs to the top ten. Germline lookup yields CDR1 MNHEY and CDR2 SMNVEV (reference sequence). This CDR3 spans 15 amino acids. V was pared by 3 bases and J by 2 bases, with 14 bases between. Every patient was untreated before thyroid surgery.

The sequence was collected from a female donor with papillary thyroid cancer or a benign thyroid nodule (not recorded which). Some clones in this sample may be carry-over from other donors' samples. V and J are TRBV27 and TRBJ2-7; no definite D call. The sequencing sample was made of blood. The CDR3 protein is CASSFGFGRTYEQYF. CDR3 nucleotides: TGTGCCAGCAGTTTCGGATTTGGCAGAACCTACGAGCAGTACTTC.